This T cell receptor (beta chain) stems from a study of cytomegalovirus exposure and HLA in healthy donors. Clones were sequenced by immunoSEQ multiplex PCR, and TCRdb holds only the in-frame ones, with some missing. The repertoire holds approximately 110,000 clones, about 88% seen once, with roughly 2.2% in the top ten. Germline-derived CDR1 and CDR2 are MNHEY and SMNVEV (reference sequence). The CDR3 totals 15 residues. V was clipped by 3 bases and J by 3 bases, with 13 bases between them. The study, taken as a whole, reports: The CMV antigen specificity of a few CMV-associated chains was confirmed through in vitro analysis. Rare TCR sequences dominated, though some public TCRs recurred in many donors.

About this clone itself: Its antigen remains unidentified.

What was sequenced was PBMCs. This chain connects TRBV27 to TRBJ2-3; tentatively, D is TRBD2 (6 bases). The source of this sequence is a woman aged 18-29 years in good health and CMV-seronegative. In nucleotides, the CDR3 is TGTGCCAGCAGTTTCCGGAGGGGAGGTACAGATACGCAGTATTTT. Its protein is CASSFRRGGTDTQYF.